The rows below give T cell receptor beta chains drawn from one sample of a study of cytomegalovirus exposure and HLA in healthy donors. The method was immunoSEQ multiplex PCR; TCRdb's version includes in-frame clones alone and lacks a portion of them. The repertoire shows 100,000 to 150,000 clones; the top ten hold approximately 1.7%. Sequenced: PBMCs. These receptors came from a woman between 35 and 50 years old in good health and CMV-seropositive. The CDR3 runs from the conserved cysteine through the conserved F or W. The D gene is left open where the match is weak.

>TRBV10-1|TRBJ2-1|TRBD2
CASSEPGTSGFNEQFF
TGCGCCAGCAGTGAGCCCGGGACTAGCGGTTTCAATGAGCAGTTCTTC
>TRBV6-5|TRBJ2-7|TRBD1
CASSGTGSSYEQYF
TGTGCCAGCAGTGGGACAGGGAGCTCCTACGAGCAGTACTTC
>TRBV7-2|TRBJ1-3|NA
CASSLFGQGSSGNTIYF
TGTGCCAGCAGCTTATTCGGCCAGGGGAGTTCTGGAAACACCATATATTTT
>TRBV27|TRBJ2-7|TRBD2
CAIPEREGLDEQYF
TGTGCCATCCCCGAGCGGGAGGGCCTAGACGAGCAGTACTTC
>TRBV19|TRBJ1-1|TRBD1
CASSPGQGSDTEAFF
TGTGCCAGTAGTCCGGGACAGGGATCGGACACTGAAGCTTTCTTT
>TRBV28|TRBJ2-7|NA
CASRPLATVSYEQYF
TGTGCCAGCAGGCCTCTAGCGACCGTATCCTACGAGCAGTACTTC
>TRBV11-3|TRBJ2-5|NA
CASSLSDTQETQYF
TGTGCCAGCAGCTTATCGGACACCCAAGAGACCCAGTACTTC
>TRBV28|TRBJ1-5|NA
CASSLSEGSRPQHF
TGTGCCAGCAGTTTAAGTGAGGGCTCGCGGCCCCAGCATTTT
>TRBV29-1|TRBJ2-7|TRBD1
CSVGGAGGKAYEQYF
TGCAGCGTTGGAGGGGCAGGGGGCAAGGCCTACGAGCAGTACTTC
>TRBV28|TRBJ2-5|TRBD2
CASRPSGRETQYF
TGTGCCAGCCGACCTAGCGGGAGGGAGACCCAGTACTTC